A selection of T cell receptor beta chains follows, all from one sample in a study of CD8 T cells in Susac syndrome. One entry per CDR3 protein, called by TCRdb with MiXCR from the immunoSEQ multiplex PCR reads. The data hold under 70,000 distinct CDR3 sequences, with approximately 95% observed a single time. The source material was CD8+ T cells from PBMCs. The source is a human donor with Susac syndrome. CDR3s include the opening cysteine and the closing phenylalanine or tryptophan. Fields, in order: clone size, V gene, D gene, J gene, CDR3 DNA, CDR3 protein. The D gene is left open where the match is weak. Expanded clones get a size class; other rows say once, few or many, or leave the size out.

clone size: NA
V gene: TRBV12-3/TRBV12-4
D gene: NA
J gene: TRBJ2-7
CDR3 DNA: TGTGCCAGCAGCTCCCCTGGAGGGGCCCACGAGCAGTACTTC
CDR3 protein: CASSSPGGAHEQYF

clone size: NA
V gene: TRBV4-2
D gene: NA
J gene: TRBJ2-1
CDR3 DNA: TGTGCCAGCAGCCAGGACACGGATGAGCAGTTCTTC
CDR3 protein: CASSQDTDEQFF

clone size: NA
V gene: TRBV9
D gene: NA
J gene: TRBJ2-2
CDR3 DNA: TGTGCCAGCAGCGTAGACAAGTACACCGGGGAGCTGTTTTTT
CDR3 protein: CASSVDKYTGELFF

clone size: NA
V gene: TRBV7-8
D gene: NA
J gene: TRBJ1-6
CDR3 DNA: TGTGCCAGCAGCTTAGCCCAACCGGTGCTCCACTTT
CDR3 protein: CASSLAQPVLHF

clone size: NA
V gene: TRBV9
D gene: NA
J gene: TRBJ1-3
CDR3 DNA: TGTGCCAGCAGCGTCGGGGGGAATGGAAACACCATATATTTT
CDR3 protein: CASSVGGNGNTIYF

clone size: NA
V gene: TRBV15
D gene: TRBD2
J gene: TRBJ2-1
CDR3 DNA: TGTGCCACCAGCAGAGAAGTGGCGCGGGGGGCCCGGGGTGAGCAGTTCTTC
CDR3 protein: CATSREVARGARGEQFF

clone size: once
V gene: TRBV28
D gene: NA
J gene: TRBJ2-2
CDR3 DNA: TGTGCCAGCAGTTTGCTTAGCACCGGGGAGCTGTTTTTT
CDR3 protein: CASSLLSTGELFF

clone size: NA
V gene: TRBV7-9
D gene: TRBD1
J gene: TRBJ1-6
CDR3 DNA: TGTGCCAGCAGCTCCCCGGGACAGGGGGGATCACCCCTCCACTTT
CDR3 protein: CASSSPGQGGSPLHF

clone size: NA
V gene: TRBV7-6
D gene: NA
J gene: TRBJ1-5
CDR3 DNA: TGTGCCAGCAGCTTTGGTAGCAATCAGCCCCAGCATTTT
CDR3 protein: CASSFGSNQPQHF

clone size: NA
V gene: TRBV27
D gene: NA
J gene: TRBJ2-3
CDR3 DNA: TGTGCCAGCAGTCCCGGGCCGGCCGCGGCAGATACGCAGTATTTT
CDR3 protein: CASSPGPAAADTQYF

clone size: NA
V gene: TRBV7-3
D gene: TRBD2
J gene: TRBJ2-3
CDR3 DNA: TGTGCCAGCAGCCCTGGGGGGGGCACAGATACGCAGTATTTT
CDR3 protein: CASSPGGGTDTQYF

clone size: NA
V gene: TRBV25-1
D gene: NA
J gene: TRBJ1-2
CDR3 DNA: TGTGCCAGCAGTGTTCCTTCCGGCTACACCTTC
CDR3 protein: CASSVPSGYTF

clone size: NA
V gene: TRBV29-1
D gene: TRBD2
J gene: TRBJ2-3
CDR3 DNA: TGCAGCGCTGTAGCGGGGGGGGCAGATACGCAGTATTTT
CDR3 protein: CSAVAGGADTQYF

clone size: NA
V gene: TRBV20-1
D gene: NA
J gene: TRBJ1-3
CDR3 DNA: TGCAGTGGACATTTAATCGACTCTGGAAACACCATATATTTT
CDR3 protein: CSGHLIDSGNTIYF

clone size: NA
V gene: TRBV28
D gene: NA
J gene: TRBJ2-7
CDR3 DNA: TGTGCCAGCAGCCACAGGTTAATAGCGTACTACGAGCAGTACTTC
CDR3 protein: CASSHRLIAYYEQYF

clone size: NA
V gene: TRBV6-1
D gene: NA
J gene: TRBJ1-1
CDR3 DNA: TGTGCCAGCAGTGGTGGCTTGGACGAGGCCACTGAAGCTTTCTTT
CDR3 protein: CASSGGLDEATEAFF

clone size: NA
V gene: TRBV12-3/TRBV12-4
D gene: NA
J gene: TRBJ2-7
CDR3 DNA: TGTGCCAGCAGTTTAGTCCCAGGGTACCACGAGCAGTACTTC
CDR3 protein: CASSLVPGYHEQYF

clone size: NA
V gene: TRBV12-3/TRBV12-4
D gene: NA
J gene: TRBJ2-6
CDR3 DNA: TGTGCCAGCACCTCGGGGCATGGAAGGGCCAACGTCCTGACTTTC
CDR3 protein: CASTSGHGRANVLTF

clone size: NA
V gene: TRBV7-9
D gene: TRBD2
J gene: TRBJ2-5
CDR3 DNA: TGTGCCAGCAGCGAAACGGGGGGCCAAGAGACCCAGTACTTC
CDR3 protein: CASSETGGQETQYF

clone size: NA
V gene: TRBV3-1
D gene: NA
J gene: TRBJ2-7
CDR3 DNA: TGTGCCAGCAGCCAAGGACTGACGGGTGAGCAGTACTTC
CDR3 protein: CASSQGLTGEQYF

clone size: NA
V gene: TRBV19
D gene: NA
J gene: TRBJ1-1
CDR3 DNA: TGTGCCAGTAGCTGGACGGCCCCGAACACTGAAGCTTTCTTT
CDR3 protein: CASSWTAPNTEAFF

clone size: NA
V gene: TRBV2
D gene: NA
J gene: TRBJ2-2
CDR3 DNA: TGTGCCAGCAGTGGGGCCAGGGGGGAGCTGTTTTTT
CDR3 protein: CASSGARGELFF

clone size: NA
V gene: TRBV18
D gene: NA
J gene: TRBJ2-7
CDR3 DNA: TGTGCCAGCTCGTCAAACGGGCAAGGGTACTACGAGCAGTACTTC
CDR3 protein: CASSSNGQGYYEQYF

clone size: NA
V gene: TRBV19
D gene: TRBD1
J gene: TRBJ2-1
CDR3 DNA: TGTGCCAGTAGTACATGGGACAGGGGGTCCAATGAGCAGTTCTTC
CDR3 protein: CASSTWDRGSNEQFF

clone size: NA
V gene: TRBV12-3/TRBV12-4
D gene: NA
J gene: TRBJ1-5
CDR3 DNA: TGTGCCAGCAGTTTGGGTGGGCCCCAGCATTTT
CDR3 protein: CASSLGGPQHF

clone size: NA
V gene: TRBV9
D gene: NA
J gene: TRBJ1-5
CDR3 DNA: TGTGCCAGCAACGAGGGTAGAGTCAATCAGCCCCAGCATTTT
CDR3 protein: CASNEGRVNQPQHF

clone size: NA
V gene: TRBV7-2
D gene: TRBD1
J gene: TRBJ2-1
CDR3 DNA: TGTGCCAGCAGCTCCAGACAGGGCTTTAGGGACAATGAGCAGTTCTTC
CDR3 protein: CASSSRQGFRDNEQFF

clone size: NA
V gene: TRBV12-3/TRBV12-4
D gene: NA
J gene: TRBJ1-4
CDR3 DNA: TGTGCCAGCAGTTTGCAGGAAAAACTGTTTTTT
CDR3 protein: CASSLQEKLFF

clone size: NA
V gene: TRBV6-6
D gene: NA
J gene: TRBJ2-1
CDR3 DNA: TGTGCCAGCAGCCCGTATCCGGATGAGCAGTTCTTC
CDR3 protein: CASSPYPDEQFF

clone size: once
V gene: TRBV20-1
D gene: NA
J gene: TRBJ2-5
CDR3 DNA: TGCAGTGCTAGGGGAGACAACCCCCACGCCGGGGCCCCCCAAGAGACCCAGTACTTC
CDR3 protein: CSARGDNPHAGAPQETQYF

clone size: NA
V gene: TRBV9
D gene: TRBD1
J gene: TRBJ2-7
CDR3 DNA: TGTGCCAGCAGCGTAGCCGGGGACAGGGGCCGAAACGAGCAGTACTTC
CDR3 protein: CASSVAGDRGRNEQYF

clone size: NA
V gene: TRBV10-3
D gene: NA
J gene: TRBJ2-1
CDR3 DNA: TGTGCCATCAGTCAGGGTCTTACGACTGAAGGGCAGTTCTTC
CDR3 protein: CAISQGLTTEGQFF

clone size: NA
V gene: TRBV4-3
D gene: TRBD1
J gene: TRBJ2-7
CDR3 DNA: TGCGCCAGCAGCCAAGACAGGGGGTCCTACGAGCAGTACTTC
CDR3 protein: CASSQDRGSYEQYF

clone size: NA
V gene: TRBV27
D gene: NA
J gene: TRBJ1-4
CDR3 DNA: TGTGCCAGCTCCGGGACTATGCTTGAAAAACTGTTTTTT
CDR3 protein: CASSGTMLEKLFF

clone size: NA
V gene: TRBV5-1
D gene: NA
J gene: TRBJ1-6
CDR3 DNA: TGCGCCAGCAGCTTGGAGTCCGGGGCGCGGAATTCACCCCTCCACTTT
CDR3 protein: CASSLESGARNSPLHF

clone size: NA
V gene: TRBV12-3/TRBV12-4
D gene: TRBD2
J gene: TRBJ2-2
CDR3 DNA: TGTGCCAGCATTCCGGGGACTAGCGCAGCCGGGGAGCTGTTTTTT
CDR3 protein: CASIPGTSAAGELFF